This T cell receptor beta chain was documented in a study of T-cell memory formation after mild COVID-19 (dated by TCRdb to 2020 to 2023). With regard to the full study: TCR sequence clusters from the two donors were largely donor specific. In a couple of donors, T-cell clones that expanded and contracted after mild COVID-19 were followed by sequencing TCRalpha and TCRbeta repertoires longitudinally. The cohort was made up of two young adult volunteers, one female and one male, who were previously healthy. General findings and caveats noted by the study authors: The detection of some responding clones in pre-infection memory suggests that pre-existing cross-reactive memory T cells joined the SARS-CoV-2 response. SARS-CoV-2 specificity was not confirmed for the second-wave clones peaking on day 37. Contracting CD4+ clones appeared mostly in the CM and EM memory subsets, whereas CD8+ clones were enriched in EMRA. Balanced CD4/CD8 phenotypes were observed for clones contracting from day 15 to 85, whereas a bias towards CD4+ was observed for a second wave of clones expanding from day 15 to 37. The study included only two mild cases, and larger cohorts that include severe cases with pre-infection samples were judged to be necessary.

Sequenced on an Illumina NovaSeq 6000. Using 5'RACE with constant-segment primers, TCRalpha and TCRbeta cDNA libraries were constructed, with sample barcodes and unique molecular identifiers added in the process. Trizol reagent was used to extract RNA from every sample. Library amplification was performed in two PCR steps, and a second sample barcode and Illumina TruSeq adapters were introduced in the second step. The libraries were sequenced on an Illumina NovaSeq using 2 x 150 bp paired-end reads. Under the source paper's analysis protocol: Demultiplexing of reads and collapsing into UMI-guided consensus sequences were performed with migec v1.2.7. Using mixcr v2.1.11, UMI consensuses were aligned to TRA and TRB V and J templates and then assembled into clonotypes. Clonotypes were classified as expanded or contracted when called significant by both edgeR and NoisET, with noise models trained on biological replicates. edgeR calls used a false discovery rate-adjusted p below 0.01 and a log2 fold-change threshold of 1. As an exploratory analysis of dynamics, max-normalized trajectories of the 1000 most abundant clonotypes were examined with PCA combined with hierarchical clustering. Each responding clone was given a CD4 or CD8 phenotype based on the CD4+ and CD8+ repertoires, which had been sequenced separately. TCRdb cleaned the public reads at Q25 with fastp, built clones with MiXCR and kept in-frame beta chains. For every CDR3 protein sequence, its rows merge into one entry that carries the most common genes and DNA. The V and J calls and clone size come from TCRdb's table, not from the authors' own analysis. In all, the sample holds roughly 250,000 distinct CDR3 sequences, and approximately 16% of those were seen once. 22% of the sample is taken by the ten largest.

Remarks on this clonotype: It lacks a known antigen. No much larger clone exists at a distance of one base, and base qualities are not known.

Ficoll-Paque density gradient centrifugation was used to isolate PBMCs. The sequence was collected from a young man who had mild COVID-19 (a few samples of this study predate the infection). The sample titles of this study are shuffled in the database, so cell type and time point are left out; the donor was told from shared clones. Sequenced: PBMCs or a T cell subset sorted from them (not recorded which).

The CDR3 protein: CASSPVAGIAQYF. The DNA sequence reads TGTGCCAGCAGCCCTGTTGCGGGGATCGCGCAGTATTTT. The chain uses TRBV7-2 and TRBJ2-3; tentative D gene TRBD2, with 6 bases matching. Spanning cysteine to phenylalanine, the CDR3 consists of 13 amino acids. Only the CDR3 region is kept as DNA, spanning 39 bases read in frame from base 1. The V end loses 5 bases and the J end loses 10 bases, and a stretch of 16 bases separates them. In the germline V gene, CDR1 corresponds to SGHTA and CDR2 to FQGNSA. The full variable domain, with segments outside the CDR3 supplied by the reference TRBV7-2 and TRBJ2-3 proteins, appears as GAGVSQSPSNKVTEKGKDVELRCDPISGHTALYWYRQSLGQGLEFLIYFQGNSAPDKSGLPSDRFSAERTGGSVSTLTIQRTQQEDSAVYLCASSPVAGIAQYFGPGTRLTVL.